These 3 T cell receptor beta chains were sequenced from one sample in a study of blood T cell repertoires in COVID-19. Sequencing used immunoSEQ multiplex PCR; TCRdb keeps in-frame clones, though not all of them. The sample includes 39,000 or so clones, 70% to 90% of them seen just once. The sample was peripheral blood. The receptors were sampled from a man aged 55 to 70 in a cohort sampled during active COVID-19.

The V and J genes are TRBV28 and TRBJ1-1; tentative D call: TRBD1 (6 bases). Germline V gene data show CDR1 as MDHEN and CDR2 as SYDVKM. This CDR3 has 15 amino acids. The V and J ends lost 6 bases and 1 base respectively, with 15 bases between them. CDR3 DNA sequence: TGTGCCAGCAGCTCTTCGACAGGTGGGAACACTGAAGCTTTCTTT. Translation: CASSSSTGGNTEAFF.

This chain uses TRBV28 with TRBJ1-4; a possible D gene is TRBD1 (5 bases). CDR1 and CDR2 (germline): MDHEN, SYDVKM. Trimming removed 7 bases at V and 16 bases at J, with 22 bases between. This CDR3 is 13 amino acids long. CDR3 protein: CASTGVGLFPRFF. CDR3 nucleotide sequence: TGTGCCAGCACCGGAGTGGGGCTATTTCCTCGGTTTTTT.

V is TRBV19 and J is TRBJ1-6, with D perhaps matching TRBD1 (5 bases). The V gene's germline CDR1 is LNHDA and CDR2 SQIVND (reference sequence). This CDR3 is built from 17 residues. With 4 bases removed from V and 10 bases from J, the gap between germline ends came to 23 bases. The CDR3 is CASSNLAGQRGASPLHF. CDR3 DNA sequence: TGTGCCAGTAGTAATCTGGCAGGCCAAAGGGGCGCGTCACCCCTCCACTTT.